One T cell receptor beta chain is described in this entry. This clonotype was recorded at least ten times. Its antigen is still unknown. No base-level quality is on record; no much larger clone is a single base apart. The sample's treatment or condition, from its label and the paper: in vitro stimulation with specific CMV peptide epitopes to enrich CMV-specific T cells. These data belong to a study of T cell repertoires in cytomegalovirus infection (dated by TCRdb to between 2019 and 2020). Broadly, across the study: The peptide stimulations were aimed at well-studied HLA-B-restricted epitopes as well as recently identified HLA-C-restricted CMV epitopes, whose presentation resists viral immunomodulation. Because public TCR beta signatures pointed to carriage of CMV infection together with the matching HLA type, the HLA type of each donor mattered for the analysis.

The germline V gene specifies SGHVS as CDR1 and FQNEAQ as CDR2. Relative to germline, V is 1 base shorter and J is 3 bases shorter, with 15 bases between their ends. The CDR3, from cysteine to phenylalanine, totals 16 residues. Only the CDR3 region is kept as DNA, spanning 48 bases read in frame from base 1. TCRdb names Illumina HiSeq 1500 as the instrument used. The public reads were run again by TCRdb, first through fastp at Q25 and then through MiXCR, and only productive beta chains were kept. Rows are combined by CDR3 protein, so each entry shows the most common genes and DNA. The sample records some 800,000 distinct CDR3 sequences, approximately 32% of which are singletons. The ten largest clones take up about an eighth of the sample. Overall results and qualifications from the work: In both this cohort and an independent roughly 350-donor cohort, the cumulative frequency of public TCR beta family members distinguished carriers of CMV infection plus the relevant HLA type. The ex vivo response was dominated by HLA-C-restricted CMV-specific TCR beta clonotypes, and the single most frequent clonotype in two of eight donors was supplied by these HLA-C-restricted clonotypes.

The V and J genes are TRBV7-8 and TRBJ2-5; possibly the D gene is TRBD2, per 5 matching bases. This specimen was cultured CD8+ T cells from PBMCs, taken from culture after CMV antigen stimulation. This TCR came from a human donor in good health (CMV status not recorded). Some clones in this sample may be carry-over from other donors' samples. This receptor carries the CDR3 CASSLGAGRRKETQYF. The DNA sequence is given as TGTGCCAGCAGCTTAGGGGCAGGCCGGAGGAAAGAGACCCAGTACTTC.